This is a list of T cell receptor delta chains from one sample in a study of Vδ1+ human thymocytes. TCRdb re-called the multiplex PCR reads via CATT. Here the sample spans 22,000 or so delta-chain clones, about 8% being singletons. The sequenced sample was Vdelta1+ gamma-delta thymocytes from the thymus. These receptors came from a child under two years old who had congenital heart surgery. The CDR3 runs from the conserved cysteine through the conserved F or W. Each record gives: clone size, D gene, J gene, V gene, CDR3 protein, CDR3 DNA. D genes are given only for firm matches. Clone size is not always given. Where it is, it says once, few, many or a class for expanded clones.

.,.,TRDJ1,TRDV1,CALLDTRTDKLIF,TGTGCTCTTCTTGATACGCGCACCGATAAACTCATCTTT
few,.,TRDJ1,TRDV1,CALGERADTGGPEVSDKLIF,TGTGCTCTTGGGGAACGGGCAGATACGGGGGGACCCGAGGTGTCCGATAAACTCATCTTT
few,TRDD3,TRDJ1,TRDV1,CALGELPTSLSSTGEDTDKLIF,TGTGCTCTTGGGGAACTCCCAACGTCACTCTCGAGTACTGGGGAGGACACCGATAAACTCATCTTT
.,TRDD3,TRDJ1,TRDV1,CAVGDINFGGYWTDKLIF,TGTGCTGTTGGGGACATCAACTTCGGGGGATACTGGACCGATAAACTCATCTTT
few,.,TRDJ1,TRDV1,CALGELKVTYPNTDKLIF,TGTGCTCTTGGGGAACTAAAGGTCACGTACCCCAACACCGATAAACTCATCTTT
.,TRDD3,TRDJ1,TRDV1,CALGEHLLGDTYTDKLIF,TGTGCTCTTGGGGAACATCTGCTGGGGGACACGTACACCGATAAACTCATCTTT
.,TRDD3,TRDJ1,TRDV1,CALGELGWLPLGDTVLTDKLIF,TGTGCTCTTGGGGAGCTGGGTTGGCTTCCCCTGGGGGATACGGTCTTAACCGATAAACTCATCTTT
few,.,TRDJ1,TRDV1,CALGTSPRAWAPNTDKLIF,TGTGCTCTTGGGACTTCCCCTCGGGCCTGGGCCCCCAACACCGATAAACTCATCTTT
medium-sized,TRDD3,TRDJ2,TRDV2,CACEYWGIHLTAQLFF,TGTGCCTGTGAGTACTGGGGGATACACTTGACAGCACAACTCTTCTTT
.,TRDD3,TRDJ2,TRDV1,CALGPFLPRTGGALTAQLFF,TGTGCTCTTGGACCTTTCCTACCGCGTACTGGGGGAGCTTTGACAGCACAACTCTTCTTT
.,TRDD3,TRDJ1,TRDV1,CALGEFGTPWGNNTDKLIF,TGTGCTCTTGGGGAGTTTGGGACTCCCTGGGGGAATAACACCGATAAACTCATCTTT
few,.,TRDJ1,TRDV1,CALGEPGTTFPLREHIF,TGTGCTCTTGGGGAACCTGGGACTACGTTCCCTCTACGAGAACACATCTTT
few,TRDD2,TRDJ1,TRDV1,CALGEGGLPTYMGDTPHTDKLIF,TGTGCTCTTGGGGAAGGGGGCCTTCCTACGTACATGGGGGACACTCCCCACACCGATAAACTCATCTTT
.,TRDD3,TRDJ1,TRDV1,CALGERYWGIQLIF,TGTGCTCTTGGGGAACGGTACTGGGGGATACAACTCATCTTT
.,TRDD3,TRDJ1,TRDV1,CALGAGLPRYWGLTKAYTDKLIF,TGTGCTCTTGGGGCCGGCCTTCCGAGGTACTGGGGGCTCACAAAGGCGTACACCGATAAACTCATCTTT
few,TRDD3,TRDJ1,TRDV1,CALGELPTGGLSTDKLIF,TGTGCTCTTGGGGAACTCCCCACTGGGGGATTGAGCACCGATAAACTCATCTTT
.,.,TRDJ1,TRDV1,CALGEPPAVLGRGDKLIF,TGTGCTCTTGGGGAACCCCCTGCCGTACTGGGTCGGGGCGATAAACTCATCTTT
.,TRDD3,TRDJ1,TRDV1,CALGELVNWGILATDKLIF,TGTGCTCTTGGGGAACTAGTCAACTGGGGGATACTGGCCACCGATAAACTCATCTTT
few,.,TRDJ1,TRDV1,CALGECRGGTDKLIF,TGTGCTCTTGGGGAATGTCGGGGGGGCACCGATAAACTCATCTTT
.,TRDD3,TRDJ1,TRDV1,CALGETAIGYGFGTGGYTDKLIF,TGTGCTCTTGGGGAAACCGCAATAGGTTACGGCTTCGGTACTGGGGGATACACCGATAAACTCATCTTT
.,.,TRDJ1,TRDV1,CALGEFPLGNTDKLIF,TGTGCTCTTGGGGAATTCCCCCTCGGGAACACCGATAAACTCATCTTT
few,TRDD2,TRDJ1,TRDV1,CALGERRPSYWPGGRSVTYTDKLIF,TGTGCTCTTGGGGAACGAAGGCCTTCCTACTGGCCTGGGGGCAGAAGTGTCACTTACACCGATAAACTCATCTTT
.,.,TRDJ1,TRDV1,CALGEEVGGVYTDKLIF,TGTGCTCTTGGGGAAGAGGTCGGCGGGGTGTACACCGATAAACTCATCTTT
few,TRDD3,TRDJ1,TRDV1,CALGDPTVYWGDVYKLIF,TGTGCTCTTGGGGACCCAACGGTGTACTGGGGGGACGTATATAAACTCATCTTT
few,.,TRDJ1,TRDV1,CALGDPFRSKLIF,TGTGCTCTTGGGGACCCTTTCCGGTCTAAACTCATCTTT
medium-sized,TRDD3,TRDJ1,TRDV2,CACDTDWGIPTTGSFGKLIF,TGTGCCTGTGACACTGACTGGGGGATACCAACAACGGGTTCATTCGGTAAACTCATCTTT
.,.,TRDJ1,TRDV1,CALGEGTCVTYRYTDKLIF,TGTGCTCTTGGGGAGGGGACCTGCGTTACTTATAGATACACCGATAAACTCATCTTT